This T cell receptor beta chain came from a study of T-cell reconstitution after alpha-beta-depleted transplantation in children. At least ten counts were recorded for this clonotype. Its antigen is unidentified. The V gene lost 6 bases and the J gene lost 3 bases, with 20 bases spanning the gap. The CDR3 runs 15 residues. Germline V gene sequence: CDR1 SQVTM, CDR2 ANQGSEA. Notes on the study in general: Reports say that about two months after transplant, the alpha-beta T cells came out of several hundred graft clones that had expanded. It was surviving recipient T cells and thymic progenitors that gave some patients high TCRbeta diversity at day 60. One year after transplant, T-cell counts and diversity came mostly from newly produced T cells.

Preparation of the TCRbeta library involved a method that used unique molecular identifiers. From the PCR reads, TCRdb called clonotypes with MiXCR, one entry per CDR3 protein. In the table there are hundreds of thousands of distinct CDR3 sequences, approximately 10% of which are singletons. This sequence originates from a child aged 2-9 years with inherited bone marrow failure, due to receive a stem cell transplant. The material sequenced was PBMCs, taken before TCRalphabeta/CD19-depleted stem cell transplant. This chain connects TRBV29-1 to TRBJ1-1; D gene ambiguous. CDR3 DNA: TGCAGCGTAGCCGGGAGCAATAGCCCCTACACTGAAGCTTTCTTT. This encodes CSVAGSNSPYTEAFF.